Listed below are T cell receptor beta chains from one sample, sequenced in a study of blood T cell repertoires in COVID-19. Sequenced by immunoSEQ multiplex PCR; TCRdb stores in-frame clones only, minus some. The data contain 150,000 to 200,000 clones, roughly 85% of them seen just once; the ten biggest clones take up about 5%. Sequenced input: peripheral blood. Every receptor here comes from a woman aged 25 to 39 with acute or convalescent COVID-19. Each CDR3 is given with its conserved first and last residue. D genes are given only for firm matches. Rows may omit the clone size; those that give it use once, few, many or a size class.

j_call	d_call	v_call	clone_size	cdr3_aa	cdr3_nt
TRBJ2-7	.	TRBV11-2	.	CASSFAVGGSYEQYF	TGTGCCAGCAGCTTCGCGGTGGGGGGTAGCTACGAGCAGTACTTC
TRBJ2-7	TRBD1	TRBV10-1	.	CASSESKGKGTGTGEQYF	TGCGCCAGCAGTGAGTCGAAAGGGAAGGGGACAGGGACAGGCGAGCAGTACTTC
TRBJ2-2	TRBD2	TRBV29-1	few	CSVDYGRSSSGRSTGELFF	TGCAGCGTTGACTACGGAAGGAGTTCTAGCGGGAGATCCACCGGGGAGCTGTTTTTT
TRBJ1-1	.	TRBV9	.	CASSVDSNTEAFF	TGTGCCAGCAGCGTCGACAGTAATACTGAAGCTTTCTTT
TRBJ1-5	.	TRBV21-1	.	CASSAYDRDNQPQHF	TGTGCCAGCAGCGCTTACGACAGGGACAATCAGCCCCAGCATTTT
TRBJ2-1	TRBD1	TRBV5-1	.	CASSYGTGGRNEQFF	TGCGCCAGCAGCTACGGAACAGGGGGCAGAAATGAGCAGTTCTTC
TRBJ2-1	TRBD1	TRBV19	few	CASKGTGRDEQFF	TGTGCCAGTAAAGGGACAGGGAGGGATGAGCAGTTCTTC
TRBJ1-4	.	TRBV27	.	CASRRRRGNEKLFF	TGTGCCAGCAGGCGGCGTAGAGGAAATGAAAAACTGTTTTTT
TRBJ1-1	.	TRBV6-5	.	CATLAGEAFF	TGTGCCACCCTCGCGGGTGAAGCTTTCTTT
TRBJ2-5	.	TRBV7-9	.	CASSPAPRMRQETQYF	TGTGCCAGCAGCCCGGCCCCAAGGATGAGGCAAGAGACCCAGTACTTC
TRBJ2-2	.	TRBV7-8	once	CASSLFGTSGELFF	TGTGCCAGCAGCCTGTTCGGGACATCCGGGGAGCTGTTTTTT
TRBJ2-2	TRBD1	TRBV3-1/TRBV3-2	.	CASSHRQGWGNTGELFF	TGTGCCAGCAGCCATAGACAGGGTTGGGGAAACACCGGGGAGCTGTTTTTT
TRBJ1-3	.	TRBV6-5	.	CASGRQLSSGNTIYF	TGTGCCAGCGGGCGACAGCTAAGCTCTGGAAACACCATATATTTT
TRBJ1-1	.	TRBV30	.	CAWRRDLRVTEAFF	TGTGCCTGGAGACGGGACTTAAGGGTCACTGAAGCTTTCTTT
TRBJ2-7	TRBD2	TRBV3-1/TRBV3-2	.	CASSQAGGPRSSYEQYF	TGTGCCAGCAGCCAAGCGGGGGGGCCGCGGAGCTCCTACGAGCAGTACTTC
TRBJ1-1	TRBD1	TRBV10-3	.	CAISPRDRALSPEAFF	TGTGCCATCAGCCCCCGGGACAGGGCCCTCTCCCCCGAAGCTTTCTTT
TRBJ1-2	TRBD1	TRBV27	many	CASSPMTGNGYTF	TGTGCCAGCAGTCCCATGACAGGGAATGGCTACACCTTC
TRBJ1-3	.	TRBV19	.	CASTPLQTGSGNTIYF	TGTGCCAGTACCCCCCTCCAGACGGGCTCTGGAAACACCATATATTTT
TRBJ1-4	TRBD1	TRBV27	once	CASSRQGTNEKLFF	TGTGCCAGCAGCCGACAGGGGACTAATGAAAAACTGTTTTTT
TRBJ1-3	.	TRBV11-1	once	CASSLRGNTIYF	TGTGCCAGCAGCTTGCGGGGAAACACCATATATTTT
TRBJ2-2	.	TRBV5-1	.	CASSLARTGELFF	TGCGCCAGCAGCTTGGCCCGTACCGGGGAGCTGTTTTTT
TRBJ2-3	.	TRBV6-1	.	CASSEVGSRTDTQYF	TGTGCCAGCAGCGAAGTGGGCAGTCGCACAGATACGCAGTATTTT
TRBJ1-1	.	TRBV19	.	CASSEGVKAFF	TGTGCCAGTAGTGAAGGGGTAAAAGCTTTCTTT
TRBJ1-5	.	TRBV28	.	CASRIHGLPQVGSRDQPQHF	TGTGCCAGCAGAATACACGGCCTACCCCAGGTGGGGTCGAGGGATCAGCCCCAGCATTTT
TRBJ2-3	.	TRBV3-1/TRBV3-2	.	CASSPGGPTDTQYF	TGTGCCAGCAGCCCAGGGGGGCCCACAGATACGCAGTATTTT
TRBJ1-6	TRBD1	TRBV5-1	.	CASSLAATGDNSPLHF	TGCGCCAGCAGCTTGGCCGCGACAGGGGATAATTCACCCCTCCACTTT
TRBJ1-5	TRBD1	TRBV7-9	once	CASSLGDRGRNQPQHF	TGTGCCAGCAGCTTAGGGGACAGGGGTAGAAATCAGCCCCAGCATTTT
TRBJ2-2	.	TRBV7-9	.	CASSFSRPGNTGELFF	TGTGCCAGCAGCTTTTCACGTCCGGGAAACACCGGGGAGCTGTTTTTT
TRBJ1-6	TRBD1	TRBV7-6	.	CASSGDSNSPLHF	TGTGCCAGCAGCGGGGACAGTAATTCACCCCTCCACTTT
TRBJ1-6	TRBD1	TRBV5-1	few	CASSLDQGAISPLHF	TGCGCCAGCAGCTTGGATCAGGGGGCGATCTCACCCCTCCACTTT
TRBJ1-4	.	TRBV11-2	few	CASSSGNEKLFF	TGTGCCAGCAGCTCGGGTAATGAAAAACTGTTTTTT
TRBJ2-1	.	TRBV3-1/TRBV3-2	.	CASSQESSGNSYNEQFF	TGTGCCAGCAGCCAAGAATCTTCGGGAAACTCCTACAATGAGCAGTTCTTC
TRBJ2-5	TRBD1	TRBV7-9	.	CASSERIPGQGIGTQYF	TGTGCCAGCAGCGAACGCATTCCGGGACAGGGGATTGGGACCCAGTACTTC
TRBJ1-1	TRBD1	TRBV18	.	CASSRGTGATTEAFF	TGTGCCAGCTCTCGGGGGACAGGGGCAACTACTGAAGCTTTCTTT
TRBJ2-1	.	TRBV2	.	CASRYLNEQFF	TGTGCCAGCAGATATTTAAATGAGCAGTTCTTC
TRBJ2-1	TRBD1	TRBV7-2	.	CASSTRTGDNEQFF	TGTGCCAGCAGCACCCGGACAGGGGACAATGAGCAGTTCTTC
TRBJ2-1	TRBD1	TRBV5-1	once	CASSLEGQGLNEQFF	TGCGCCAGCAGCTTGGAGGGACAGGGGTTGAATGAGCAGTTCTTC
TRBJ2-1	.	TRBV19	.	CASSTVAVNNEQFF	TGTGCCAGTAGTACCGTAGCTGTCAATAATGAGCAGTTCTTC
TRBJ1-5	TRBD1	TRBV29-1	few	CSAQGAGNQPQHF	TGCAGCGCCCAGGGGGCAGGAAATCAGCCCCAGCATTTT
TRBJ1-1	TRBD1	TRBV27	.	CASSRGALGGMNTEAFF	TGTGCCAGCAGTCGCGGAGCTTTAGGGGGCATGAACACTGAAGCTTTCTTT
TRBJ2-2	TRBD1	TRBV4-3	.	CASSQGQGLTGELFF	TGCGCCAGCAGCCAGGGACAGGGCCTGACCGGGGAGCTGTTTTTT
TRBJ2-7	.	TRBV30	.	CAWSVSQGRHEQYF	TGTGCCTGGAGTGTATCCCAGGGGAGACACGAGCAGTACTTC
TRBJ2-2	.	TRBV15	.	CATSSQNTGELFF	TGTGCCACCAGCAGCCAAAACACCGGGGAGCTGTTTTTT
TRBJ1-5	.	TRBV20-1	few	CSASSRASNQPQHF	TGCAGTGCTAGTTCCAGGGCTAGCAATCAGCCCCAGCATTTT
TRBJ1-4	.	TRBV4-3	.	CASSQDRGVGEKLFF	TGCGCCAGCAGCCAAGACAGGGGCGTGGGTGAAAAACTGTTTTTT
TRBJ1-4	.	TRBV5-5	.	CASSLGPGGVAATNEKLFF	TGTGCCAGCAGCTTGGGGCCGGGAGGGGTGGCCGCAACTAATGAAAAACTGTTTTTT
TRBJ1-2	TRBD1	TRBV11-2	.	CASSFPGQGNYGYTF	TGTGCCAGCAGCTTCCCGGGACAGGGGAACTATGGCTACACCTTC